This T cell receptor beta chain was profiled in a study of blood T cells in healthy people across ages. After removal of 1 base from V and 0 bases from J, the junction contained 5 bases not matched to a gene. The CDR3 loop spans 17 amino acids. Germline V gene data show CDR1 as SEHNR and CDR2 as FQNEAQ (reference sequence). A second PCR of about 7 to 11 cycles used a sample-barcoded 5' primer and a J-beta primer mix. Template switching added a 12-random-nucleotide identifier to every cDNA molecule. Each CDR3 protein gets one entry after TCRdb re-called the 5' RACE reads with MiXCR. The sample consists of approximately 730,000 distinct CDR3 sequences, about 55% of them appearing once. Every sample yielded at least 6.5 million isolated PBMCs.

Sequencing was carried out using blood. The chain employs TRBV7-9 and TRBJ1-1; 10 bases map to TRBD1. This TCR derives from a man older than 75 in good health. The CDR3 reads CASSLVRTGGMNTEAFF. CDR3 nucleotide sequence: TGTGCCAGCAGCTTAGTGCGGACAGGGGGGATGAACACTGAAGCTTTCTTT.